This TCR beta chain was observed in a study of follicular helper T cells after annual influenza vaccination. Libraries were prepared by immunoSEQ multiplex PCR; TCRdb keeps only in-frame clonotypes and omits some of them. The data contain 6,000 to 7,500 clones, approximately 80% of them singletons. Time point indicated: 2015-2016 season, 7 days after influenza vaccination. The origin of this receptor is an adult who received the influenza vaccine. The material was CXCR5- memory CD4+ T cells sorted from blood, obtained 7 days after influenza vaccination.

CDR3 sequence (DNA): TGTGCCAGCAGCGCCCCAGGCGGGGAGACCCAGTACTTC. As protein: CASSAPGGETQYF. The V gene is TRBV9, the J gene TRBJ2-5, with D maybe TRBD2 (5 bases). The CDR3 is made up of 13 amino acids. Trimming took off 3 bases at V and 5 bases at J, with 11 bases between the two ends. CDR1 and CDR2 from the germline V gene are SGDLS and YYNGEE.